This entry concerns a single TCR beta chain. Germline-derived CDR1 and CDR2 are MGHRA and YSYEKL. The length of the CDR3 is 17 residues. V dropped 0 bases and J dropped 0 bases, with 12 bases sitting between them. These data are taken from a study of blood T cell repertoires in COVID-19. Study as a whole: Sites across the United States, Italy and Spain contributed samples from acute and convalescent COVID-19. Nucleic acid was either cDNA or gDNA, and it came from T cells, B-cell-depleted T cells, or PBMCs.

Source study methods: Scientists estimated how many nucleated cells there were by amplifying reference gene primers. Profiling relied on immunoSEQ multiplex PCR, and the TCRdb table lists in-frame clones only, not all of them. D and trimming were read from the DNA, whereas the V and J calls and clone size are those reported in that table. The sample shows 150,000 to 200,000 clones, around 80% of them seen only once. What was sequenced was peripheral blood. The rearrangement uses TRBV4-1 and TRBJ2-4; D is unclear. This TCR derives from a woman aged 80 or over with acute or convalescent COVID-19. The CDR3 loop reads CASSQDRVTQAKNIQYF. CDR3 DNA: TGCGCCAGCAGCCAAGATCGGGTTACGCAAGCCAAAAACATTCAGTACTTC.